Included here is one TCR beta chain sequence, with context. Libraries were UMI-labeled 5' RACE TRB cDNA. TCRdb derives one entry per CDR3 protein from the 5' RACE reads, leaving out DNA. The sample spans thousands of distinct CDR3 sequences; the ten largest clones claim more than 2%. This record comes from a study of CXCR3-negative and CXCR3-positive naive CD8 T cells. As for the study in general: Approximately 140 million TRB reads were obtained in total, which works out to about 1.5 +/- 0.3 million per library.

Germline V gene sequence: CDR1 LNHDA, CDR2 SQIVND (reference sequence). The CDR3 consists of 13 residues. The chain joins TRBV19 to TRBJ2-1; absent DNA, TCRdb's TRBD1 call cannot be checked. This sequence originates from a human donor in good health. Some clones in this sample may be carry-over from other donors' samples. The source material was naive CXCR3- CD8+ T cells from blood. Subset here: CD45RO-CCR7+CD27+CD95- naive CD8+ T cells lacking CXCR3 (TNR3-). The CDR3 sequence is CASSIVEGNEQFF.